This T cell receptor beta chain was profiled in a study of T cell changes during pregnancy in multiple sclerosis. Trimming removed 0 bases from V and 7 bases from J, with 13 bases in between. Germline CDR1 reads GTSNPN; CDR2 reads SVGIG (reference sequence). This CDR3 is built from 15 residues. Clones were read by immunoSEQ multiplex PCR, and TCRdb kept only the in-frame ones, dropping some. The table has more than 15,000 clones, more than 75% seen once. This chain connects TRBV30 to TRBJ1-6; D is unclear. The receptor was derived from a female donor in good health, enrolled as a control in a pregnancy study. Sequenced material: CD4+ T cells from peripheral blood mononuclear cells, taken in the first trimester of pregnancy. The CDR3 is CAWSVENFENSPLHF. CDR3 nucleotides: TGTGCCTGGAGTGTAGAGAATTTTGAGAATTCACCCCTCCACTTT.